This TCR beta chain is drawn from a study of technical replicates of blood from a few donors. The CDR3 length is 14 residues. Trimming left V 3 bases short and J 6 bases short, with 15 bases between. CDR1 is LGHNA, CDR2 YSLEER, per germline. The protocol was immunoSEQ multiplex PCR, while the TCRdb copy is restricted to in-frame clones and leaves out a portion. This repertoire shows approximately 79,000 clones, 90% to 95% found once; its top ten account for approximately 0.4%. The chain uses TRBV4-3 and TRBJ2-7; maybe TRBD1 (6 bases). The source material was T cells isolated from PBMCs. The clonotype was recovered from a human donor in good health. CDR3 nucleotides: TGCGCCAGCAGCCAGACAGTGACAGGCAGCGAGCAGTACTTC. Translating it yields CASSQTVTGSEQYF.